The rows below give T cell receptor beta chains drawn from one sample of a study of shared clonotypes between healthy human individuals. Only in-frame clones appear in the TCRdb table, and some are missing; sequencing was by immunoSEQ multiplex PCR. The sample lists 450,000 to 550,000 clones; less than 85% were seen once. Sequenced material: PBMCs. These receptors were taken from a woman aged 40-49 years in good health. Some clones in this sample may be carry-over from other donors' samples. Each CDR3 is given without its conserved first and last residue.

v_gene | CDR3aa
TRBV15 | ATSRVRTLREQY
TRBV19 | ASSGTVNTEAF
TRBV2 | ASSEALGGKAF
TRBV7-2 | ASSPETGEAF
TRBV25-1 | ASSEGTDYTGELF
TRBV5-1 | ASSLEAGAAGELF
TRBV7-9 | ASSFGAGGRNGNTIY
TRBV6-6 | ASTPRDSHNEQF
TRBV15 | ATSRGFTEKLF
TRBV7-2 | ASSLERTSKDEQY
TRBV28 | ASSSLTGAAYEQY
TRBV19 | ASSINSPATEAF
TRBV18 | ASSPRDTAFSGANVLT
TRBV30 | SIRGVSYEQY
TRBV5-1 | ASKTYSGRGGDEQY
TRBV27 | ASSLFESGLPLQGDEQF
TRBV5-1 | ASSVGTGPNNEQF
TRBV7-3 | ASSLHRDSEAF
TRBV28 | ASSLGQNNSPLH
TRBV6-1 | ASSAQTSGANVLT
TRBV4-1 | ASSRILPSEQY
TRBV6-4 | ASSDGRATDTQY
TRBV2 | ASSAGDGRDSTYNEQF
TRBV6-5 | ASRRGPQGYEQY
TRBV19 | ASSISGNTGELF
TRBV9 | ASSVDRVGDTQY
TRBV4-1 | ASSQGTGTYGYT
TRBV23-1 | ASSLGEHNTEAF
TRBV5-1 | ASSLDLTGANVLT
TRBV18 | ASSPSGLDEKLF
TRBV6-1 | ASSESGGDGYT
TRBV27 | ASSFIPLATYNEQF
TRBV18 | ASSPLELASYT
TRBV19 | ASSIDPMVEGWLGNTEAF
TRBV30 | AWAIGYEQY
TRBV18 | ASSRNEDTQY
TRBV6-6 | ASSYSGINEKLF
TRBV6-5 | ASSYSRRELGEQY
TRBV28 | ASSLGGATNEKLF
TRBV19 | ASSPRTSGRTLTGELF
TRBV4-1 | ASSQEGTGLYGYT
TRBV11-3 | ASSAGGPAGANVLT
TRBV5-4 | ASSLERVDPIYGYT
TRBV19 | ASSPSGQGSGELF
TRBV19 | ASSLTGGRTDTQY
TRBV5-1 | ASSSTGTGRYEQY
TRBV6-6 | ASSTPDTQY
TRBV7-9 | ASRRTSGIDIQY
TRBV19 | ASSTGTSGRSEQY
TRBV20-1 | SARLAYEQY
TRBV7-3 | ASSPPGGNEQY
TRBV5-1 | ASSFSGSQETQY
TRBV6-7 | ASKTLAAYSYNEQF
TRBV30 | ACSQGLVDQPQH
TRBV27 | ASSPIPPQGYYSNQPQH
TRBV7-2 | ASRPPLGRGNTGELF
TRBV18 | ASSPLLGQGRSADSYEQY